What follows are 18 T cell receptor beta chains derived from one specimen sequenced in a study of T and B cells in COVID-19 patients. TRB was amplified from about 250-500 ng of blood genomic DNA. BIOMED2 TRB-A/B primer pools were used in multiplex TRB PCR. TCRdb re-called the multiplex PCR reads through MiXCR, storing one row per CDR3 protein. The table shows 15,000 to 20,000 distinct CDR3 sequences, with just over 35% occurring only once. The sample consisted of blood. The source of these receptors is a human donor with active COVID-19.

The table lists this clonotype with a count of one. The junction does not match germline at one end; this may be a read error. V gene TRBV6-5 combines with J gene TRBJ1-5; D is unresolved. This CDR3 contains 16 residues. Germline V gene data show CDR1 as MNHEY and CDR2 as SVGAGI. CDR3 DNA: TGTGCCAGCAGTGACTCGTCAGGAGAAGCCAATCAGCCCCAGCATTTT. This sequence encodes CASSDSSGEANQPQHF.

By share, this clonotype counts as medium-sized (0.01 to 0.1%). The chain recombines TRBV11-1 with TRBJ2-3, with TRBD2 matching 9 bases. The germline V gene has CDR1 SGHAT and CDR2 FQDESV (reference sequence). V lost 1 base to trimming and J lost 4 bases; unmatched junction nucleotides: 6. CDR3 length equals 16 residues. CDR3 residues: CASSLGRRGGADTQYF. In DNA, the CDR3 is TGTGCCAGCAGCTTAGGTCGGCGGGGGGGCGCAGATACGCAGTATTTT.

The CDR3 is CASSLEQGANYGYTF. The CDR3 DNA reads as TGTGCCAGCAGCTTGGAACAGGGAGCTAACTATGGCTACACCTTC. The rearrangement links TRBV7-4 to TRBJ1-2, with a weak D call TRBD1 (6 bases). V was pared by 3 bases and J by 0 bases, with 11 bases between. The CDR3 runs to 15 residues. Germline CDR1 reads SGHVT; CDR2 reads SQSDAQ. The whole variable domain, filled in from reference TRBV7-4 and TRBJ1-2, reads GAGVSQSPRYKVAKRGRDVALRCDSISGHVTLYWYRQTLGQGSEVLTYSQSDAQRDKSGRPSGRFSAERPERSVSTLKIQRTEQGDSAVYLCASSLEQGANYGYTFGSGTRLTVV.

Sample share makes this clonotype medium-sized. The CDR3 region is CSARMWGLAGMGGNEQFF. The CDR3 DNA reads TGCAGCGCCAGAATGTGGGGACTAGCGGGGATGGGGGGCAATGAGCAGTTCTTC. This chain connects TRBV29-1 to TRBJ2-1; TRBD2 matches at 13 bases. Per the germline V gene, CDR1 is SQVTM and CDR2 is ANQGSEA. This CDR3 is 18 amino acids long. J lost 6 bases, V lost 7 bases, and 18 bases had no gene match.

This clonotype appeared a few times. V and J are TRBV6-5 and TRBJ1-6; D not certain. V gave up 2 bases and J gave up 0 bases, with 8 bases separating them. CDR1 and CDR2 from the germline V gene are MNHEY and SVGAGI. This CDR3 has 16 amino acids. The chain's CDR3 is CASSYGRSSYNSPLHF. CDR3 nucleotide sequence: TGTGCCAGCAGTTACGGCAGGAGCTCCTATAATTCACCCCTCCACTTT.

This clonotype was counted a few times. The rearrangement uses TRBV27 and TRBJ2-5, with D perhaps TRBD1 (6 bases). Trimming removed 4 bases at V and 7 bases at J, with 19 bases between. Germline assignment: CDR1 MNHEY and CDR2 SMNVEV (reference sequence). This CDR3 is 15 amino acids long. CDR3 residues: CASSSEPGQRGTQYF. DNA of the CDR3: TGTGCCAGCAGTTCGGAACCGGGACAAAGGGGGACCCAGTACTTC.

The table lists this clonotype with a few counts. The V gene is TRBV7-2, the J gene TRBJ1-2; maybe TRBD1 (6 bases). The ends were cut back, 0 bases at V and 4 bases at J, with 12 bases in the middle. The CDR3 is 15 residues long. Germline assignment: CDR1 SGHTA and CDR2 FQGNSA. The CDR3 nucleotides read TGTGCCAGCAGCTTAGCGCTGGACAGTGGCTATGGCTACACCTTC. Translation gives CASSLALDSGYGYTF.

V and J are TRBV6-6 and TRBJ1-2; 9 nucleotides line up with TRBD1. CDR1 is MNHNY and CDR2 is SVGAGI in the germline V gene (reference sequence). V lost 0 bases to trimming and J lost 8 bases; unmatched junction nucleotides: 4. The length of the CDR3 is 14 residues. The CDR3 sequence is CASSYSGTGRGYTF. CDR3 coding DNA: TGTGCCAGCAGTTACTCAGGGACAGGGAGAGGCTACACCTTC.

This clonotype was seen a few times. This chain connects TRBV18 to TRBJ2-5; TRBD2 agrees at 11 bases. The CDR3 length is 17 residues. V shed 3 bases, J shed 7 bases, and the junction held 13 bases outside the gene matches. Germline loops: CDR1 KGHSH, CDR2 LQKENI. The CDR3 loop reads CASSPSTSGAPLVTQYF. CDR3 DNA sequence: TGTGCCAGCTCACCTTCGACTAGCGGGGCGCCGTTGGTGACCCAGTACTTC.

This clonotype was seen only a few times. The V call is TRBV11-1, the J call TRBJ2-5; D might be TRBD1 or TRBD2, each matching 5 bases. The ends were cut back, 4 bases at V and 3 bases at J, with 15 bases in the middle. The germline CDR1 and CDR2 sequences are SGHAT and FQDESV (reference sequence). The CDR3 covers 15 residues. The chain's CDR3 is CASSSRGGVEETQYF. The DNA of the CDR3 is TGTGCCAGCAGCTCACGTGGGGGTGTAGAAGAGACCCAGTACTTC.

CDR3 sequence: CSARAVNTEAFF. The CDR3 bases are TGCAGTGCTAGGGCAGTGAACACTGAAGCTTTCTTT. The chain recombines TRBV20-1 with TRBJ1-1; D uncertain. CDR3 size: 12 residues. V lost 3 bases and J lost 0, with 5 bases in between. Germline CDR1 and CDR2: DFQATT and SNEGSKA (reference sequence).

The J gene is TRBJ1-3, the V gene TRBV5-1, with TRBD1 matching over 8 bases. CDR1 and CDR2 from the germline V gene are SGHRS and YFSETQ. With 3 bases clipped from V and 0 bases from J, the junction kept 11 bases outside the gene matches. CDR3 length equals 18 residues. The CDR3 region is CASSSPTGGKDSGNTIYF. For the CDR3, the DNA is TGCGCCAGCAGCTCCCCTACAGGGGGAAAGGACTCTGGAAACACCATATATTTT.

This clonotype has more than one count but fewer than ten. The CDR3 sequence: CASSNSLETQYF. Here the CDR3 DNA reads TGTGCCAGCTCAAACTCGTTGGAGACCCAGTACTTC. The gene calls are TRBV6-9 and TRBJ2-5; D unresolved. This CDR3 region has 12 residues. Trimming left V 8 bases short and J 5 bases short, with 12 bases between. Per germline, CDR1 MNHGY and CDR2 SVAAGI.

The chain has TRBV24-1 and TRBJ2-5, with TRBD2 matching over 12 bases. Trimming removed 6 bases from V and 1 base from J; junction bases left unmatched: 5. The CDR3 length is 16 residues. Germline lookup yields CDR1 KGHDR and CDR2 SFDVKD. The CDR3 loop reads CATSSGLAGTQETQYF. The CDR3 region has the DNA TGTGCCACCAGTTCCGGACTAGCGGGGACCCAAGAGACCCAGTACTTC.

The CDR3 loop reads CASSYRTGGSQTYEQYF. The CDR3, as DNA: TGTGCCAGCAGTTACAGGACAGGGGGTAGTCAAACCTACGAGCAGTACTTC. J is TRBJ2-7 and V is TRBV6-2 or TRBV6-3, with 10 bases aligning to TRBD1. V shed 2 bases and J 2 bases; nucleotides not matched to a gene: 9. CDR3 length: 17 amino acids. Germline V gives CDR1 MNHEY, CDR2 SVGEGT.

The V and J genes are TRBV27 and TRBJ2-7; the match to TRBD1 covers 7 bases. CDR1 and CDR2 from the germline V gene are MNHEY and SMNVEV (reference sequence). V was clipped by 4 bases and J by 4 bases; unmatched bases: 1. The CDR3 runs to 12 residues. The CDR3 loop reads CASSSTGYEQYF. CDR3 bases: TGTGCCAGCAGTTCGACAGGGTACGAGCAGTACTTC.

This clonotype ranks as medium-sized. This rearrangement joins TRBV29-1 to TRBJ2-7, with 10 nucleotides matching TRBD1. Germline V gives CDR1 SQVTM, CDR2 ANQGSEA. Trimming cost V 4 bases and J 0 bases; bases outside gene matches: 3. The CDR3 spans 14 residues. The CDR3 is CSVVGTGASYEQYF. CDR3 DNA: TGCAGCGTTGTCGGGACAGGGGCCTCCTACGAGCAGTACTTC.

The rearrangement links TRBV10-3 to TRBJ2-2; D remains unclear. The V gene lost 7 bases and the J gene lost 0 bases, with 9 bases spanning the gap. This CDR3 has 14 residues. The germline V gene encodes CDR1 ENHRY and CDR2 SYGVKD. The CDR3 reads CAIKTTANTGELFF. The CDR3 region has the DNA TGTGCCATCAAGACAACCGCGAACACCGGGGAGCTGTTTTTT.